The present T cell receptor beta chain was sequenced within a study of blood T cell repertoires in COVID-19. Study in general: From T cells, B-cell-depleted T cells, or PBMCs came the material, which was cDNA or gDNA.

TCRdb's copy holds only in-frame clones and misses some; the assay was immunoSEQ multiplex PCR. The sample shows about 210,000 clones, about 92% of them seen only once. With 0 bases clipped from V and 5 bases from J, the junction kept 12 bases outside the gene matches. The CDR3 length is 19 residues. Per the germline V gene, CDR1 is SGHTA and CDR2 is FQGTGA. The sequenced sample consisted of peripheral blood. The clonotype originates from a man aged 25-45 years with acute or convalescent COVID-19. This chain uses TRBV7-3 with TRBJ2-2; 10 positions agree with TRBD2. The CDR3 DNA follows: TGTGCCAGCAGCTTAACGGGTGGGCTAGCGGGAGAGAGGACCGGGGAGCTGTTTTTT. Translation gives CASSLTGGLAGERTGELFF.